This T cell receptor (beta chain) was documented in a study of a mutant IDH1 vaccine in newly diagnosed glioma. Whole-study context: Patients got their first vaccination 4-6 weeks after radiotherapy alone, or with temozolomide cycles. It was at week 35 that visit V12 occurred, and at week 47 that visit V13 did. Radiotherapy, temozolomide, or both had been given previously, and both were given to most.

The protocol was immunoSEQ multiplex PCR, while the TCRdb copy is restricted to in-frame clones and leaves out a portion. The data contain around 50,000 clones, less than 75% of them singletons. Documented time point: week 47, end of study. A 20-mer mutant IDH1 peptide at 300 ug was injected subcutaneously with topical imiquimod. This CDR3 is built from 13 residues. CDR1 is MGHDK, CDR2 SYGVNS, per germline. Between the trimmed V and J ends, which lost 4 bases and 2 bases, there was a span of 8 bases. As concerns this clone: What it binds is not known.

V and J are TRBV25-1 and TRBJ1-2, with D unresolved. This TCR came from a man aged 35 to 55 with glioma. Some clones in this sample may be carry-over from other donors' samples. Here the sequenced sample was peripheral blood mononuclear cells (PBMCs), taken from a glioma patient whose treatment included an IDH1 peptide vaccine. CDR3 bases: TGTGCCAGCAGTGCAACGGGGAACTATGGCTACACCTTC. The encoded protein is CASSATGNYGYTF.